This entry is about one TCR beta chain. Its antigen is as yet unknown. The sample belongs to a study of shared clonotypes between healthy human individuals. This CDR3 has 17 amino acids. Per the germline V gene, CDR1 is SGHTA and CDR2 is FQGNSA. After removal of 3 bases from V and 3 bases from J, the junction contained 7 bases not matched to a gene. In replicate PCRs of sorted subsets, approximately 200 ng DNA, some 28,000 T cell genomes, was used. TCRdb's copy holds only in-frame clones and misses some; the assay was immunoSEQ multiplex PCR. The data contain under 2.5 million clones, under 95% of them singletons. Study results and caveats: Rarefaction showed that sequencing of sorted subsets was incomplete (despite large depth). It was expected that sequencing depth would affect clonotype sharing among donors. The study found about 4.6% of naive CD4 clonotypes shared across a handful of donors.

The chain is built from TRBV7-2 and TRBJ2-4, with TRBD1 matching 11 bases. Sequencing was performed on naive CD4+ T cells from PBMCs. Subset here: CD45RA+ positively selected. The origin of this receptor is a man younger than 35 in good health. Some clones in this sample may be carry-over from other donors' samples. In DNA, the CDR3 is TGTGCCAGCAGCTTCCGGGACAGGGGGATGGGCAAAAACATTCAGTACTTC. Its protein is CASSFRDRGMGKNIQYF.